The 4 T cell receptor beta chains presented below share a single source sample, sequenced in a study of cytomegalovirus exposure and HLA in healthy donors. PCR amplification relied on 60 Vbeta primers (plus 13 Jbeta primers). Some clones are missing from TCRdb's copy, which holds only in-frame ones; the method was immunoSEQ multiplex PCR. Counted here are approximately 190,000 clones, 78% occurring once; the ten biggest clones make up 4.5% to 7.5%. Sequencing was done on a sample of PBMCs. Receptors were obtained from a woman under 40 in good health and CMV-seropositive.

The V and J genes are TRBV7-2 and TRBJ2-7; D uncertain. The length of the CDR3 is 12 residues. V lost 6 bases and J lost 4, with 10 bases in between. Looked up from germline, CDR1 is SGHTA and CDR2 is FQGNSA. In DNA, the CDR3 is TGTGCCAGCAGGAAGGAGTTATACGAGCAGTACTTC. Its protein is CASRKELYEQYF.

V is TRBV2 and J is TRBJ2-3; no definite D call. The germline gives CDR1 SNHLY, CDR2 FYNNEI. The CDR3 is made up of 13 amino acids. V was clipped by 0 bases and J by 5 bases, with 6 bases between them. The chain's CDR3 is CASSEALGDTQYF. The CDR3, as DNA: TGTGCCAGCAGTGAAGCACTCGGAGATACGCAGTATTTT.

V and J are TRBV28 and TRBJ1-5; D gene uncertain. This CDR3 region has 13 residues. Trimming removed 10 bases from V and 2 bases from J, with 12 bases in between. Germline CDR1 reads MDHEN; CDR2 reads SYDVKM. This CDR3 reads CATSAGGNQPQHF. As DNA, the CDR3 is TGTGCCACTAGTGCCGGGGGCAATCAGCCCCAGCATTTT. The full variable domain, its missing parts supplied by reference TRBV28 and TRBJ1-5, is DVKVTQSSRYLVKRTGEKVFLECVQDMDHENMFWYRQDPGLGLRLIYFSYDVKMKEKGDIPEGYSVSREKKERFSLILESASTNQTSMYLCATSAGGNQPQHFGDGTRLSIL.

The chain uses TRBV5-1 and TRBJ2-1; tentative D call: TRBD1 (7 bases). V lost 4 bases, J lost 7 bases, and 18 bases lay in between. The CDR3 contains 15 residues. Germline CDR1 is SGHRS and CDR2 is YFSETQ. The CDR3 nucleotides are TGCGCCAGCAGCCCCGCGGGACAGACCACTAATGAGCAGTTCTTC. Its protein product is CASSPAGQTTNEQFF.